Following are 4 T cell receptor beta chains from one sample sequenced in a study of cytomegalovirus exposure and HLA in healthy donors. The PCR contained 60 Vbeta and 13 Jbeta primers. Here immunoSEQ multiplex PCR was the method, and the copy in TCRdb shows in-frame clones only, minus some. The sample lists 120,000 to 150,000 clones, 78% occurring once. The specimen was PBMCs. The receptors were sampled from a man aged 35 to 55 in good health and CMV-seropositive.

As DNA, the CDR3 is TGCGCCAGCAGCCAAGGTCTATCCCCAGGGGGCAATGGCTACACCTTC. Protein product: CASSQGLSPGGNGYTF. The chain couples TRBV4-3 to TRBJ1-2; TRBD1 matches 8 bases. Germline CDR1 is LGHNA and CDR2 is YSLEER. This CDR3 has 16 residues. The V gene end was trimmed by 1 base and the J gene end by 6 bases; junction bases not matched to a gene: 10.

The rearrangement joins TRBV15 to TRBJ2-1; D is possibly TRBD2 (6 bases). This CDR3 is 12 amino acids long. Germline values: CDR1 LNHNV, CDR2 YYDKDF (reference sequence). V was pared by 0 bases and J by 14 bases, with 11 bases between. The CDR3 protein is CATSRDRRVKFF. In DNA form, the CDR3 reads TGTGCCACCAGCAGAGATAGGAGGGTTAAGTTCTTC.

This clone has only one observation. The chain combines TRBV25-1 with TRBJ2-3; no definite D call. Per germline, CDR1 MGHDK and CDR2 SYGVNS. This CDR3 spans 11 amino acids. V was cut by 5 bases and J by 2 bases, with 2 bases left in between. For the CDR3, the DNA is TGTGCCAGCAGTCTCACAGATACGCAGTATTTT. Translating it yields CASSLTDTQYF.

The chain recombines TRBV29-1 with TRBJ1-1, with D perhaps matching TRBD1 (5 bases). Trimming left V 6 bases short and J 2 bases short, with 10 bases between. This CDR3 spans 12 amino acids. Germline V gives CDR1 SQVTM, CDR2 ANQGSEA. The CDR3 coding sequence is TGCAGCGTCCTGACAGCTAACACTGAAGCTTTCTTT. It translates to CSVLTANTEAFF.